This T cell receptor (beta chain) was retrieved from a study of beta chain features in type 1 diabetes. Across the whole study: Sorted cells examined across all samples numbered 107,917,701. Study-level findings and limits: Shorter TCRB CDR3s, moderately but significantly so, marked every one of the four CD4+ subsets in Type 1 diabetes patients.

This clone was found a few times. Its antigen is unknown. Reverse transcribing all isolated RNA meant expressed TCRB transcripts were sequenced. The table came from immunoSEQ multiplex PCR; TCRdb's copy has only in-frame clones and leaves some out. The data hold 250,000 to 300,000 clones, with roughly an eighth observed a single time. Sorting that relied on CD45RO/CCR7/CD25/CD127/CD95/CD27 yielded CD4+ naive, central memory, regulatory and stem cell-like memory cells. The TCR sequence derives from a man aged 30 to 45 with type 1 diabetes. Sequencing used naive CD4+ T cells from blood.

CDR3 in DNA: TGTGCCAGCAGTGAAGTGGCAGGGGGCCTATACAATGAGCAGTTCTTC. It translates to CASSEVAGGLYNEQFF. J is TRBJ2-1 and V is TRBV6-1; 8 nucleotides agree with TRBD1. Trimming cost V 1 base and J 4 bases; bases outside gene matches: 6. Germline-derived CDR1 and CDR2 are MNHNS and SASEGT. The CDR3 sequence is 16 residues long.